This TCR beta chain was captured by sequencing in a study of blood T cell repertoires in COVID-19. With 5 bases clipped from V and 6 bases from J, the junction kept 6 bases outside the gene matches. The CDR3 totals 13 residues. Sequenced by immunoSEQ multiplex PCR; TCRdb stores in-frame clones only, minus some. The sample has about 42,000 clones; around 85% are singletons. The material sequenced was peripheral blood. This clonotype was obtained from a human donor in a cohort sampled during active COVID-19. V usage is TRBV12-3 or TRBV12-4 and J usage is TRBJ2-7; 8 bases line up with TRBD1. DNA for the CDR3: TGTGCCAGCAGTGTACAGGGGGTCCTCGAGCAGTACTTC. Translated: CASSVQGVLEQYF.